The clone carrying this T cell receptor (beta chain) occurred once. Its antigen is unidentified. V was clipped by 3 bases and J by 4 bases, with 19 bases between them. The CDR3 sequence is 18 residues long. Looked up from germline, CDR1 is LGHDT and CDR2 is YNNKEL (reference sequence). The record originates from a study of T cell responses to AZD1222 COVID-19 vaccine. Broader study findings: Seropositive at baseline were only a handful of AZD1222 recipients. Dominant at 160-218 and 743-854, vaccine-associated CD4 TCRs also spanned spike.

Using immunoSEQ multiplex PCR, the repertoire was profiled, and TCRdb retains in-frame clones only, with some absent. Here the sample spans over 45,000 clones, around 89% being singletons. The source of this sequence is an adult who received the AZD1222 COVID-19 vaccine. V is TRBV3-1 (or the pseudogene TRBV3-2) and J is TRBJ2-6, with D perhaps given as TRBD1 or TRBD2 (5 bases each). The sequences come from peripheral blood, collected 28 days after the second AZD1222 dose. This chain's CDR3 is CASSHPPRGAGGANVLTF. CDR3 DNA: TGTGCCAGCAGCCATCCCCCGAGGGGTGCTGGGGGGGCCAACGTCCTGACTTTC.